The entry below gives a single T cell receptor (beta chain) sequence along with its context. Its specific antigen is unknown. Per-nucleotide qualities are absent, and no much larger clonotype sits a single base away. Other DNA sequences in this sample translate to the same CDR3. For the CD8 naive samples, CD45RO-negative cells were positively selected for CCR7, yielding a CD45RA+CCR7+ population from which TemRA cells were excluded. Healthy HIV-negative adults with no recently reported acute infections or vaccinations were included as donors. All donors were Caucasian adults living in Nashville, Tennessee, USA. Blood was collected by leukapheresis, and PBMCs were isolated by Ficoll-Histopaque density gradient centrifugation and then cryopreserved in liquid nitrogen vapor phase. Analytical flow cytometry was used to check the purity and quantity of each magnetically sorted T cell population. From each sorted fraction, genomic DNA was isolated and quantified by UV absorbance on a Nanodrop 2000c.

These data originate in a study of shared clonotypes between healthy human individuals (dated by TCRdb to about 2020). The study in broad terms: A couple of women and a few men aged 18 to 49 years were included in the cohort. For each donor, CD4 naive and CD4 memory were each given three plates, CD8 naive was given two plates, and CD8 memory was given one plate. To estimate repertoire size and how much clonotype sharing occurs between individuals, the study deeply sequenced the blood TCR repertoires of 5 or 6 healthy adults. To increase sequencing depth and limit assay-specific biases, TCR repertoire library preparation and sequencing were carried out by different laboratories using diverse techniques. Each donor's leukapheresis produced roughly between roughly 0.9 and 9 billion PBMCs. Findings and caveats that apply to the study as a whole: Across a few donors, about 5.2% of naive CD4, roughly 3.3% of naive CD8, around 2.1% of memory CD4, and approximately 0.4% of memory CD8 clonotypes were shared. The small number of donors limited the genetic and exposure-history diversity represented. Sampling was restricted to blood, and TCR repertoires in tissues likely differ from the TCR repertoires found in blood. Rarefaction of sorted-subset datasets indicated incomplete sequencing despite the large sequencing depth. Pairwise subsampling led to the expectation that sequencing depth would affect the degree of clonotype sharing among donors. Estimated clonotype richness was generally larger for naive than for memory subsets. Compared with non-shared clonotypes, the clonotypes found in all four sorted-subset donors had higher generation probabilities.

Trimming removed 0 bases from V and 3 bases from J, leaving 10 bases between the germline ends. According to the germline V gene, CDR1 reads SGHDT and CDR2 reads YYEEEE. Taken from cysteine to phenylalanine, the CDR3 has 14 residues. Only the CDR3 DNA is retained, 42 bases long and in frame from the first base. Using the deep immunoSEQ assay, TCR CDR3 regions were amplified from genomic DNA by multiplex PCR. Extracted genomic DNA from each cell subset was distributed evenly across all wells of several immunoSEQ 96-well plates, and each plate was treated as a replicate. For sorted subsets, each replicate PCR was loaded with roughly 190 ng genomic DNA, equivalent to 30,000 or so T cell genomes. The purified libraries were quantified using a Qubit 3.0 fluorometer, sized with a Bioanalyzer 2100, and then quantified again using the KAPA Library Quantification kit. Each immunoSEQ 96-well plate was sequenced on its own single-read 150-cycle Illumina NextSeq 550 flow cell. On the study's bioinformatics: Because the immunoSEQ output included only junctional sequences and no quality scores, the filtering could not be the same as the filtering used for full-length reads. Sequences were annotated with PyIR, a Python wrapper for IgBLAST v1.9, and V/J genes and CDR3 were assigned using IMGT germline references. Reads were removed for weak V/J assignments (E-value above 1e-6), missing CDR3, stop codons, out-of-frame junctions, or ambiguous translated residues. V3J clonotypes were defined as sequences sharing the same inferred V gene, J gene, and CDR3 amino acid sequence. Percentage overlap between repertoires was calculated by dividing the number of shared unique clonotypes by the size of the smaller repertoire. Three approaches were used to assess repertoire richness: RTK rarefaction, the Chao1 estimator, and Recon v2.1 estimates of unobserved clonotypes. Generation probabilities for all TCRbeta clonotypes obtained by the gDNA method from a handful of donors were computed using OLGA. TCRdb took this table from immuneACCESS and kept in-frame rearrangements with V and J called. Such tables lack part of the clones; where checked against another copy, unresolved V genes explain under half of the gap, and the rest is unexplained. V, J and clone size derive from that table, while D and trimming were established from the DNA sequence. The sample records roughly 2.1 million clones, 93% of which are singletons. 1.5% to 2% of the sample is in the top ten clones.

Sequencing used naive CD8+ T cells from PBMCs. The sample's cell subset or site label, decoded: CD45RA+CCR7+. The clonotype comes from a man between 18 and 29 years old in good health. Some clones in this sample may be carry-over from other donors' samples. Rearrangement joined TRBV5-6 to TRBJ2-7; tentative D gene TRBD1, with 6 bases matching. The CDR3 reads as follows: CASSLAGTSYEQYF. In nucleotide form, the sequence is TGTGCCAGCAGCTTGGCCGGGACAAGCTACGAGCAGTACTTC.